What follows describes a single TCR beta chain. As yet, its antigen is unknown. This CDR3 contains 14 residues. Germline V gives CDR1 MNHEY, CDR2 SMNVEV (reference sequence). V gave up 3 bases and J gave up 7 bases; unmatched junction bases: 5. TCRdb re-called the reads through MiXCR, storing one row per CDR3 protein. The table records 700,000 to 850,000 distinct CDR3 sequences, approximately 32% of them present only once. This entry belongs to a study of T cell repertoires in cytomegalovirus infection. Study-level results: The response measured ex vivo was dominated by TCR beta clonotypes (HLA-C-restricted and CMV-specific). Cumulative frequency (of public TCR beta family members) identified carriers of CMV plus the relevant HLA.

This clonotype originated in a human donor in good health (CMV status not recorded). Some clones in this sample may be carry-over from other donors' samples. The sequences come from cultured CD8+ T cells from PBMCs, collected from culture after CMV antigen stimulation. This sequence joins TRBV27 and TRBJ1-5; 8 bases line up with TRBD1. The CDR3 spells CASSFSPGGQPQHF. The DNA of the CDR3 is TGTGCCAGCAGTTTCTCCCCAGGGGGCCAGCCCCAGCATTTT.